A single sample gave rise to the 23 T cell receptor beta chains below, sequenced in a study of blood T cell repertoires in COVID-19. Assay: immunoSEQ multiplex PCR; the TCRdb copy retains only in-frame clones and omits some. The sample includes approximately 200,000 clones, about 80% seen only once; the top ten take approximately 1.8%. The sequenced sample was PBMCs or T cells enriched from blood (not recorded which). The source is a man between 60 and 75 years old who had recovered from COVID-19.

This clone occurred a few times. V usage is TRBV9 and J usage is TRBJ2-7; TRBD2 matches at 9 bases. Germline V gives CDR1 SGDLS, CDR2 YYNGEE. J was trimmed by 7 bases and V by 4 bases; bases with no gene match: 6. This CDR3 spans 13 amino acids. CDR3 nucleotides: TGTGCCAGCAGCAAAGCGGGGGGCGGAGAGCAGTACTTC. As protein: CASSKAGGGEQYF.

The rearrangement joins TRBV5-1 to TRBJ2-3; 7 bases line up with TRBD2. The V and J ends lost 7 bases and 0 bases, in that order; junction bases with no gene match: 5. CDR3 length: 14 amino acids. Germline V gene lookup returns CDR1 SGHRS and CDR2 YFSETQ. CDR3 residues: CASGTIPSTDTQYF. The DNA of the CDR3 is TGCGCCAGCGGGACTATACCTAGCACAGATACGCAGTATTTT.

The CDR3 bases are TGTGCCAGCAGCCCTCAGCGGGGGTATGGCTACACCTTC. This encodes CASSPQRGYGYTF. The rearrangement links TRBV3-1 (or the pseudogene TRBV3-2) to TRBJ1-2; D perhaps matches TRBD1 (5 bases). Looked up from germline, CDR1 is LGHDT and CDR2 is YNNKEL (reference sequence). The CDR3 contains 13 residues. V lost 4 bases, J lost 5 bases, and 11 bases lay in between.

This sequence joins TRBV10-1 and TRBJ2-1, with TRBD2 matching 9 bases. Germline trimming cut 0 bases from V and 4 bases from J; bases unmatched to any gene: 4. The CDR3 sequence is 16 residues long. The germline CDR1 and CDR2 sequences are WNHNN and SYGVQD (reference sequence). The CDR3: CASSESVSGGYNEQFF. The DNA for the CDR3 is TGCGCCAGCAGTGAGTCGGTTAGCGGGGGTTACAATGAGCAGTTCTTC.

The chain has TRBV6-5 and TRBJ1-2; a possible D gene is TRBD1 (6 bases). V lost 2 bases and J lost 4, with 11 bases in between. The CDR3 has 14 residues. The V gene's germline CDR1 is MNHEY and CDR2 SVGAGI. CDR3: CASSYDRFPYGYTF. For the CDR3, the DNA is TGTGCCAGCAGTTACGACAGGTTCCCCTATGGCTACACCTTC.

V gene TRBV29-1 combines with J gene TRBJ1-2; no reliable D call. The V and J ends lost 2 bases and 3 bases respectively, with 7 bases between them. Germline V lookup: CDR1 SQVTM, CDR2 ANQGSEA. This CDR3 is built from 12 residues. CDR3 region: CSVEFSDYGYTF. CDR3 sequence (DNA): TGCAGCGTTGAATTCAGTGACTATGGCTACACCTTC.

The rearrangement joins TRBV6-5 to TRBJ1-1; 8 positions match TRBD1. Per the germline V gene, CDR1 is MNHEY and CDR2 is SVGAGI. V lost 4 bases, J lost 1 base, and 2 bases stayed unmatched. The CDR3 loop spans 14 amino acids. The CDR3 bases are TGTGCCAGCAGTTTAACAGGGGGGAACACTGAAGCTTTCTTT. Amino acid sequence: CASSLTGGNTEAFF.

V and J are TRBV4-2 and TRBJ1-5; D perhaps matches TRBD1 (6 bases). CDR3 length: 15 residues. Trimming left V 0 bases short and J 4 bases short, with 10 bases between. Germline CDR1 is LGHNA and CDR2 is YNFKEQ. In DNA form, the CDR3 reads TGTGCCAGCAGCCAAGATCTGACAGGTAATCAGCCCCAGCATTTT. It codes for CASSQDLTGNQPQHF.

This chain joins TRBV20-1 and TRBJ2-2; D call uncertain. Germline V gene lookup returns CDR1 DFQATT and CDR2 SNEGSKA (reference sequence). The CDR3 length is 13 residues. Between the trimmed V and J ends, which lost 3 bases and 2 bases, there was a span of 7 bases. This chain's CDR3 is CSASWSNTGELFF. CDR3 coding DNA: TGCAGTGCTAGTTGGAGTAACACCGGGGAGCTGTTTTTT.

The chain employs TRBV7-9 and TRBJ1-1; D unresolved. Germline loops: CDR1 SEHNR, CDR2 FQNEAQ (reference sequence). The germline V and J ends were trimmed by 5 bases and 1 base, with 20 bases remaining between them. This CDR3 region has 17 residues. CDR3 amino acids: CASSPVGSSRGNTEAFF. The CDR3 nucleotides read TGTGCCAGCAGCCCCGTCGGTTCTTCTCGTGGGAACACTGAAGCTTTCTTT.

CDR3 nucleotide sequence: TGTGCCAGTAGTCCAGGGACACCCTATAGCAATCAGCCCCAGCATTTT. Translating gives CASSPGTPYSNQPQHF. J is TRBJ1-5 and V is TRBV19, with D perhaps TRBD1 (6 bases). The V and J ends lost 5 bases and 0 bases respectively, with 14 bases between them. Germline values: CDR1 LNHDA, CDR2 SQIVND (reference sequence). The CDR3 loop spans 16 amino acids. The complete variable domain, with remaining parts taken from reference TRBV19 and TRBJ1-5, reads DGGITQSPKYLFRKEGQNVTLSCEQNLNHDAMYWYRQDPGQGLRLIYYSQIVNDFQKGDIAEGYSVSREKKESFPLTVTSAQKNPTAFYLCASSPGTPYSNQPQHFGDGTRLSIL.

This chain joins TRBV30 and TRBJ1-1, with a tentative D call TRBD1 (5 bases). The V end was cut by 5 bases, the J end by 1 base, with 5 bases between. In germline, CDR1 is GTSNPN, CDR2 SVGIG (reference sequence). This CDR3 spans 11 amino acids. CDR3 region: CAWQGNTEAFF. The DNA for the CDR3 is TGTGCCTGGCAGGGGAACACTGAAGCTTTCTTT.

The V gene is TRBV5-1, the J gene TRBJ1-1; 12 bases are a match to TRBD1. Trimming took 3 bases from V and 4 from J; bases not matched to a gene: 4. The germline V gene has CDR1 SGHRS and CDR2 YFSETQ. The CDR3 length is 15 residues. The CDR3, as DNA: TGCGCCAGCAGCTGGGACAGGGGGCAGGGCACTGAAGCTTTCTTT. It yields the protein CASSWDRGQGTEAFF. The variable domain in full, completed from reference TRBV5-1 and TRBJ1-1, reads KAGVTQTPRYLIKTRGQQVTLSCSPISGHRSVSWYQQTPGQGLQFLFEYFSETQRNKGNFPGRFSGRQFSNSRSEMNVSTLELGDSALYLCASSWDRGQGTEAFFGQGTRLTVV.

This rearrangement joins TRBV15 to TRBJ1-1; TRBD1 aligns across 8 bases. There are 19 residues in the CDR3. From germline, CDR1 is LNHNV and CDR2 YYDKDF (reference sequence). After removal of 4 bases from V and 3 bases from J, the junction contained 19 bases not matched to a gene. CDR3 sequence (DNA): TGTGCCACCAGCACATTCAAGGGGGCGAACAGGGGACAGGACACTGAAGCTTTCTTT. Amino acid sequence: CATSTFKGANRGQDTEAFF. The full variable domain, rest sourced from reference TRBV15 and TRBJ1-1, is DAMVIQNPRYQVTQFGKPVTLSCSQTLNHNVMYWYQQKSSQAPKLLFHYYDKDFNNEADTPDNFQSRRPNTSFCFLDIRSPGLGDTAMYLCATSTFKGANRGQDTEAFFGQGTRLTVV.

This chain links TRBV12-3 or TRBV12-4 with TRBJ1-5; D might be TRBD1 (5 bases). V lost 5 bases and J 8 bases, leaving 13 bases between the germline ends. The CDR3 runs to 13 residues. In nucleotides, the CDR3 is TGTGCCAGCAGTGAAACAGGCCGGGAGCCCCAGCATTTT. Protein sequence: CASSETGREPQHF.

The genes are TRBV5-1 and TRBJ1-1; possible D gene TRBD1, 6 bases. The CDR3 runs 15 residues. V lost 4 bases and J 1 base, leaving 14 bases between the germline ends. From germline, CDR1 is SGHRS and CDR2 YFSETQ. CDR3 sequence reads: CASSPQGQTNTEAFF. As DNA, the CDR3 is TGCGCCAGCAGCCCACAGGGACAAACGAACACTGAAGCTTTCTTT.

This sequence joins TRBV25-1 and TRBJ1-1, with a tentative D call TRBD1 (6 bases). CDR1 and CDR2 from the germline V gene are MGHDK and SYGVNS. The V end lost 5 bases, the J end lost 0 bases, and 10 bases lay between the germline ends. CDR3 length equals 14 residues. The CDR3 DNA is TGTGCCAGCAGTCCCGGGACACTGAACACTGAAGCTTTCTTT. Protein product: CASSPGTLNTEAFF.

The J gene is TRBJ1-2, the V gene TRBV6-5; D gene ambiguous. The CDR3 sequence is 15 residues long. Trimming cost V 1 base and J 2 bases, with 11 bases left between them. Germline-derived CDR1 and CDR2 are MNHEY and SVGAGI. The CDR3 bases are TGTGCCAGCAGTTACTGGGGAACTAGGAACTATGGCTACACCTTC. Translating gives CASSYWGTRNYGYTF.

The V call is TRBV5-1, the J call TRBJ1-5; no clear D gene. This CDR3 comprises 15 residues. Germline-derived CDR1 and CDR2 are SGHRS and YFSETQ. V dropped 0 bases and J dropped 0 bases, with 7 bases sitting between them. Here the CDR3 reads CASSLDGDSNQPQHF. In DNA, the CDR3 is TGCGCCAGCAGCTTGGACGGGGATAGCAATCAGCCCCAGCATTTT.

V is TRBV5-6 and J is TRBJ2-3, with D possibly being TRBD1 (6 bases). Trimming pared 4 bases from V and 0 bases from J, leaving 12 bases between. CDR3 length: 15 amino acids. Germline V gene data show CDR1 as SGHDT and CDR2 as YYEEEE. The CDR3 is CASSRNRASTDTQYF. Here the CDR3 DNA reads TGTGCCAGCAGCCGGAACAGGGCGAGCACAGATACGCAGTATTTT.

This rearrangement joins TRBV3-1 (or the pseudogene TRBV3-2) to TRBJ1-1; unclear D gene. The CDR3 consists of 14 residues. The V end was cut by 1 base, the J end by 7 bases, with 13 bases between. Germline CDR1 and CDR2: LGHDT and YNNKEL (reference sequence). Here the CDR3 reads CASSQGRRADEAFF. The CDR3 bases are TGTGCCAGCAGCCAAGGGAGGAGGGCCGATGAAGCTTTCTTT.

The V call is TRBV19, the J call TRBJ1-1; weak D call: TRBD1 (6 bases). CDR1 LNHDA and CDR2 SQIVND come from the germline V gene (reference sequence). The CDR3 consists of 13 residues. V was clipped by 4 bases and J by 4 bases, with 10 bases between them. The CDR3 DNA is TGTGCCAGTAGTACAGGGGCGGCCACTGAAGCTTTCTTT. As protein: CASSTGAATEAFF.

The chain joins TRBV19 to TRBJ1-5, with 8 bases lining up with TRBD1. Germline V gene data show CDR1 as LNHDA and CDR2 as SQIVND (reference sequence). The CDR3 contains 15 residues. V dropped 5 bases and J dropped 1; count of bases not matched to a gene: 4. The CDR3 DNA reads as TGTGCCAGTAGTCTCAGACAGGGGAGCAATCAGCCCCAGCATTTT. It translates to CASSLRQGSNQPQHF.